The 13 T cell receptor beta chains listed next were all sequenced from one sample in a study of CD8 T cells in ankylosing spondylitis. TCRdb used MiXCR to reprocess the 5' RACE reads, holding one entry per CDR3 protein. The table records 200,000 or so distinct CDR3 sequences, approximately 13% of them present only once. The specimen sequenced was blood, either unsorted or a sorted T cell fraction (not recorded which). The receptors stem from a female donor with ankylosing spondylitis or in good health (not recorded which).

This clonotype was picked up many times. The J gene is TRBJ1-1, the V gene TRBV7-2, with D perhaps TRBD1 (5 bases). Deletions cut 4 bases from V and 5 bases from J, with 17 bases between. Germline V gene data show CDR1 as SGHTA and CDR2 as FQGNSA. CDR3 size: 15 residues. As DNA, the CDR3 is TGTGCCAGCAGCTCACAAATGGGACTGATTACTGAAGCTTTCTTT. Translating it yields CASSSQMGLITEAFF.

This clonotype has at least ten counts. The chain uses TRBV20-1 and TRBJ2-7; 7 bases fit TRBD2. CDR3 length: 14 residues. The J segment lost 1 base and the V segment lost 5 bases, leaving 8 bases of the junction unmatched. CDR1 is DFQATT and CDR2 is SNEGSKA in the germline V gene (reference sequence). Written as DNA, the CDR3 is TGCAGTGCTGGTAGCGGGCTTAATTCCTACGAGCAGTACTTC. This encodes CSAGSGLNSYEQYF.

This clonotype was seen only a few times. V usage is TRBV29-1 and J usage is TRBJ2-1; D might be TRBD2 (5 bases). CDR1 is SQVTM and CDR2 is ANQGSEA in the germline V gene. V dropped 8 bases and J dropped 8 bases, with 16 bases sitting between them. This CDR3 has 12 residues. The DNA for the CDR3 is TGCAGCCTTTTGAGTGGGCGGGATGAGCAGTTCTTC. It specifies CSLLSGRDEQFF.

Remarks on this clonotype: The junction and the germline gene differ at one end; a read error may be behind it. The CDR3 sequence: CASSRDQYTGKLFF. CDR3 nucleotides: TGTGCCAGCAGTAGGGACCAGTACACCGGGAAGCTGTTTTTT. V gene TRBV6-1 combines with J gene TRBJ2-2, with D perhaps being TRBD1 or TRBD2 (5 bases each). The CDR3 is 14 amino acids. CDR1 and CDR2 (germline): MNHNS, SASEGT.

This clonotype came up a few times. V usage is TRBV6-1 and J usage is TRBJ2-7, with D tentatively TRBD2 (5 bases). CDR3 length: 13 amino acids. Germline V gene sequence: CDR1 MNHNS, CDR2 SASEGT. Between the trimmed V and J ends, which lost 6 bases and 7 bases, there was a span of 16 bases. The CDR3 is CASRGDGLLEQYF. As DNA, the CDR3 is TGTGCCAGCAGGGGAGACGGACTCTTGGAGCAGTACTTC.

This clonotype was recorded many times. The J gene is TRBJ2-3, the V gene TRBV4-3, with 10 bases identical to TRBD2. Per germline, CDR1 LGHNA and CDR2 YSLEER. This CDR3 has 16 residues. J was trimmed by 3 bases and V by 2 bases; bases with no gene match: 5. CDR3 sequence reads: CASSQLAGAETDTQYF. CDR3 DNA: TGCGCCAGCAGCCAACTAGCGGGAGCTGAAACAGATACGCAGTATTTT.

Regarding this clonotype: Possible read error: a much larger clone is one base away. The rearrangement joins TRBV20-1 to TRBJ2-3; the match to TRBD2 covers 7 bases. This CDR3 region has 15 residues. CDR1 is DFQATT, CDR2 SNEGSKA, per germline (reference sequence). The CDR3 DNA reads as TGCAGTGCCCTGGAGGGCGGGAGCAGCACAGATACGCATTATTTT. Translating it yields CSALEGGSSTDTHYF.

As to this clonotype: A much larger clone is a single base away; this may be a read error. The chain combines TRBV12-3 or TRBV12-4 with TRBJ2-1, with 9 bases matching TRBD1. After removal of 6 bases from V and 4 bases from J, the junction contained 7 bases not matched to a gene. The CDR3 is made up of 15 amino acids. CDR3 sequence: CASSPGTGQYNEQFF. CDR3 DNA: TGTGCCAGCAGCCCCGGGACAGGGCAGTACAATGAGCAGTTCTTC.

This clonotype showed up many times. The chain's CDR3 is CASSLLSGGGAGELFF. The CDR3, as DNA: TGTGCCAGCAGTTTATTGTCCGGGGGCGGCGCCGGGGAGCTGTTTTTT. The chain recombines TRBV28 with TRBJ2-2, with D possibly being TRBD1 or TRBD2 (6 bases each). V was trimmed by 1 base and J by 6 bases, leaving 15 bases between them. CDR3 length equals 16 residues. Germline values: CDR1 MDHEN, CDR2 SYDVKM.

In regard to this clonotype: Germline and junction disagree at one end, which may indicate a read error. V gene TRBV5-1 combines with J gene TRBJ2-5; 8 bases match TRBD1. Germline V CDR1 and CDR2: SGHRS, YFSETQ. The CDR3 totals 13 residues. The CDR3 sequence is CASNRSGGETQHF. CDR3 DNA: TGCGCCAGCAACCGATCAGGGGGCGAGACCCAGCACTTC. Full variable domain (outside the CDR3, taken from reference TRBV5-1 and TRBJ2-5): KAGVTQTPRYLIKTRGQQVTLSCSPISGHRSVSWYQQTPGQGLQFLFEYFSETQRNKGNFPGRFSGRQFSNSRSEMNVSTLELGDSALYLCASNRSGGETQHFGPGTRLLVL.

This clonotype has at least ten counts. The CDR3 sequence: CASSHSGSVPSYEQYF. Written as DNA, the CDR3 is TGTGCCAGCAGCCATAGCGGGAGCGTCCCCTCCTACGAGCAGTACTTC. The V gene is TRBV7-2, the J gene TRBJ2-7, with TRBD2 matching over 9 bases. The CDR3 runs 16 residues. The germline V gene has CDR1 SGHTA and CDR2 FQGNSA. After removal of 5 bases from V and 0 bases from J, the junction contained 8 bases not matched to a gene.

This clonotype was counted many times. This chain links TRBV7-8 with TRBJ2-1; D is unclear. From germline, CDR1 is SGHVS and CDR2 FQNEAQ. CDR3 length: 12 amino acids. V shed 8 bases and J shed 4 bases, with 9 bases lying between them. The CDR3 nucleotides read TGTGCCAGCTTAATAACATACAATGAGCAGTTCTTC. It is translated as CASLITYNEQFF.

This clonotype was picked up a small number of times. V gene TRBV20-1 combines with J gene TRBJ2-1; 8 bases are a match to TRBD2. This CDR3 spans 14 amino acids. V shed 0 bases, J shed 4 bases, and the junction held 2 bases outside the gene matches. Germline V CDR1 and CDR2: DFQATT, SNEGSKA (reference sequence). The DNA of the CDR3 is TGCAGTGCTAGAGAAGGGACTAGTTACAATGAGCAGTTCTTC. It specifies CSAREGTSYNEQFF.